This TCR beta chain is drawn from a study of blood T cell repertoires in COVID-19. Background on the study: Both acute and convalescent COVID-19 samples were obtained from the United States, Italy and Spain. PBMCs, B-cell-depleted T cells, or T cells were the source of the cDNA or gDNA that made up the material.

Original handling: Nucleated cell number was recorded as an estimate derived from reference gene primer amplification. TCRdb's table, derived via immunoSEQ multiplex PCR, lists solely in-frame clones and lacks some. V, J and clone size are taken as reported in that table, and D and trimming were inferred from the DNA itself. Altogether 200,000 to 250,000 clones are present, roughly 75% being singletons, with the ten largest covering 4.5% to 7%. The germline gives CDR1 SGHAT, CDR2 FQNNGV. This CDR3 is built from 15 residues. The V gene end was trimmed by 3 bases and the J gene end by 2 bases; junction bases not matched to a gene: 7.

This receptor was identified in a woman in her seventies with acute or convalescent COVID-19. The source material was peripheral blood. This chain uses TRBV11-2 with TRBJ2-7, with 7 bases identical to TRBD2. This CDR3 is CASSFQAGKPYEQYF. In DNA, the CDR3 is TGTGCCAGCAGCTTTCAAGCGGGAAAGCCCTACGAGCAGTACTTC.